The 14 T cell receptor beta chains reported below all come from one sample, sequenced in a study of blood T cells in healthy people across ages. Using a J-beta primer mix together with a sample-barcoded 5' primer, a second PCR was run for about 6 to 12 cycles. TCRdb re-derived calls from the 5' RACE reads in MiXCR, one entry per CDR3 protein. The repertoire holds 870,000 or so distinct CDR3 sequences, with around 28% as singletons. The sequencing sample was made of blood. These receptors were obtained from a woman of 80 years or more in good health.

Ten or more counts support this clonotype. This CDR3 is CASSSTGTYGYTF. CDR3 nucleotides: TGTGCCAGCAGTTCCACAGGGACCTATGGCTACACCTTC. The chain uses TRBV27 and TRBJ1-2, with D maybe TRBD1 (6 bases). CDR3 size: 13 residues. The germline V gene encodes CDR1 MNHEY and CDR2 SMNVEV (reference sequence). V dropped 4 bases and J dropped 4 bases, with 10 bases sitting between them.

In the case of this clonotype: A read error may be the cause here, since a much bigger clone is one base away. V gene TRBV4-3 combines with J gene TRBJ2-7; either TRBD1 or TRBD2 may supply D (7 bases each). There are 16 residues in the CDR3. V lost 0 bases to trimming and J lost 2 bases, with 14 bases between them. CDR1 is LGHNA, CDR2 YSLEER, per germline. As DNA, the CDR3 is TGCGCCAGCAGCCAAGAGGCCCAGGGGGGGGCCTACGAGCAGTACGTC. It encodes CASSQEAQGGAYEQYV.

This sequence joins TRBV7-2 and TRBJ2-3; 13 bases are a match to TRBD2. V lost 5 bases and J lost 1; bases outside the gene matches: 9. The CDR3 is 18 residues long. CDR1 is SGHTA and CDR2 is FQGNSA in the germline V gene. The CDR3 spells CASSPPQGLAGRTDTQYF. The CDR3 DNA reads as TGTGCCAGCAGCCCGCCCCAGGGACTAGCGGGGCGCACAGATACGCAGTATTTT.

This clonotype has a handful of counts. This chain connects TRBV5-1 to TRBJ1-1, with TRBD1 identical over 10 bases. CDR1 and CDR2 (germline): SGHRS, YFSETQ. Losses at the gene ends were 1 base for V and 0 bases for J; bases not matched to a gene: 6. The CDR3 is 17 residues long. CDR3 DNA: TGCGCCAGCAGCTTGAGGACAGGGGGGATTATGAACACTGAAGCTTTCTTT. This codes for CASSLRTGGIMNTEAFF.

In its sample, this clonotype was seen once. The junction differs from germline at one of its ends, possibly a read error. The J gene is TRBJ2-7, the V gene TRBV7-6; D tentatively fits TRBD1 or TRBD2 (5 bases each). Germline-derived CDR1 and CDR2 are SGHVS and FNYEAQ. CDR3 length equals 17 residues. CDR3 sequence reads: CASNLGFGTQDSYEQYF. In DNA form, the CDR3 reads TGTGCCAGCAACTTAGGCTTCGGGACGCAAGATTCCTACGAGCAGTACTTC.

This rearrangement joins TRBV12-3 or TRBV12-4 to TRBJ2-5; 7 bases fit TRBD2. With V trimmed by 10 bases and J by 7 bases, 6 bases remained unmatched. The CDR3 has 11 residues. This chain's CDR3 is CATRRGVTQYF. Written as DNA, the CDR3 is TGTGCCACCCGACGGGGGGTGACCCAGTACTTC.

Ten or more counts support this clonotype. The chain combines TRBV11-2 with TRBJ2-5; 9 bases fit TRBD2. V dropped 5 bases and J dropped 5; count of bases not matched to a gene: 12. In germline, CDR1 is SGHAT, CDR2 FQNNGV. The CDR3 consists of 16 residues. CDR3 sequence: CASSQNLAGAAETQYF. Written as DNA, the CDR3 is TGTGCCAGCAGCCAAAATTTAGCGGGGGCGGCGGAGACCCAGTACTTC.

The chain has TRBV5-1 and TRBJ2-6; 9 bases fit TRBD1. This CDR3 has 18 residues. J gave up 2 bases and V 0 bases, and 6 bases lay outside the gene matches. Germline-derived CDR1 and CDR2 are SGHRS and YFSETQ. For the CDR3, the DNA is TGCGCCAGCAGCTTGGTACAGGGGGCGCGTACTGGGGCCAACGTCCTGACTTTC. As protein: CASSLVQGARTGANVLTF. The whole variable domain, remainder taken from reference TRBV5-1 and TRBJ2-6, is KAGVTQTPRYLIKTRGQQVTLSCSPISGHRSVSWYQQTPGQGLQFLFEYFSETQRNKGNFPGRFSGRQFSNSRSEMNVSTLELGDSALYLCASSLVQGARTGANVLTFGAGSRLTVL.

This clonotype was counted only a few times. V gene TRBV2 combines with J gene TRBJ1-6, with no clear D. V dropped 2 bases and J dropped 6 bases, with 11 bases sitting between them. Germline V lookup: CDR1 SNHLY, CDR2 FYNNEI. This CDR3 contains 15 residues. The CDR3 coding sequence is TGTGCCAGCAGTGAATCGGTATCTTCTAATTCACCCCTCCACTTT. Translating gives CASSESVSSNSPLHF.

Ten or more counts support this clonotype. CDR3: CASSNTGEPQPQHF. CDR3 sequence (DNA): TGTGCCAGTAGTAATACAGGGGAACCGCAGCCCCAGCATTTT. The J gene is TRBJ1-5, the V gene TRBV19, with 7 bases fitting TRBD1. Germline CDR1 and CDR2: LNHDA and SQIVND (reference sequence). The CDR3 is 14 residues long. Losses at the gene ends were 4 bases for V and 7 bases for J; bases not matched to a gene: 7.

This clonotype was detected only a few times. The CDR3, as DNA: TGTGCCAGCAGCCATCGGACAGGAGCTAACTATGGCTACACCTTC. The encoded protein is CASSHRTGANYGYTF. The rearrangement links TRBV2 to TRBJ1-2; 7 nucleotides align to TRBD1. Germline values: CDR1 SNHLY, CDR2 FYNNEI. The CDR3 contains 15 residues. With 6 bases clipped from V and 0 bases from J, the junction kept 7 bases outside the gene matches.

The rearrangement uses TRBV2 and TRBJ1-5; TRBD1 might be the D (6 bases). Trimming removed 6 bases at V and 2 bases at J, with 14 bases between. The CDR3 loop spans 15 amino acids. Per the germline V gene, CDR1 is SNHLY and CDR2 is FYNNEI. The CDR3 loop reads CASRPTGSGNQPQHF. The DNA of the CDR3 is TGTGCCAGCAGACCCACAGGGTCCGGCAATCAGCCCCAGCATTTT.

CDR3 nucleotides: TGCAGTGCTAGAGATCATGTCGGTACCAATGAGCAGTTCTTC. This encodes CSARDHVGTNEQFF. The gene calls are TRBV20-1 and TRBJ2-1; no clear D. Germline CDR1 and CDR2: DFQATT and SNEGSKA (reference sequence). This CDR3 is built from 14 residues. V shed 0 bases and J shed 6 bases, with 12 bases lying between them.

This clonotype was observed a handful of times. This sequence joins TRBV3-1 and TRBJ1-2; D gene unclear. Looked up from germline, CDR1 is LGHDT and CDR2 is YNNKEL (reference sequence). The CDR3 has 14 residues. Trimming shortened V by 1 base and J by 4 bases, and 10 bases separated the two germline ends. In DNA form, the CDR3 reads TGTGCCAGCAGCCAAGTTGGCTACTCCTATGGCTACACCTTC. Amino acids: CASSQVGYSYGYTF.